This passage covers 17 T cell receptor beta chains from one sample sequenced in a study of post-analysis software for immune sequencing data (dated by TCRdb to the mid-2010s). The paper as a whole reports these results and caveats: Patients showed significantly higher frequencies than controls for a handful of TRBV segments, among them TRBV5-6, TRBV5-1 and TRBV20-1.

Libraries were constructed by PCR. The instrument given in TCRdb is Illumina HiSeq 2500. Unique molecular identifiers were incorporated into TCR beta cDNA libraries to reduce PCR and sequencing biases. TCRdb reran the public reads through fastp at Q25 and MiXCR, keeping productive beta chains. For every CDR3 protein sequence, its rows merge into one entry that carries the most common genes and DNA. The sample table records more than 450,000 distinct CDR3 sequences; around 44% of these occur just once. The ten top clones hold about 1.8% of the sample. Their target antigens are unknown. The sequencing sample was made of blood. The receptors here all came from a girl aged 10-17 years with multiple sclerosis.

This chain links TRBV29-1 with TRBJ1-1; D remains ambiguous. Between the trimmed V and J ends, which lost 3 bases and 0 bases, there was a span of 5 bases. CDR1 is SQVTM, CDR2 ANQGSEA, per germline. CDR3 length equals 12 residues. The CDR3 region has the DNA TGCAGCGTTGACACAATGAACACTGAAGCTTTCTTT. Protein: CSVDTMNTEAFF.

This clonotype was counted between two and nine times. The chain employs TRBV28 and TRBJ1-6; D might be TRBD1 (5 bases). The germline gives CDR1 MDHEN, CDR2 SYDVKM. CDR3 length: 14 residues. Trimming pared 4 bases from V and 9 bases from J, leaving 13 bases between. CDR3 region: CASSSGGGTSPLHF. The CDR3 bases are TGTGCCAGCAGTTCCGGTGGGGGGACTTCACCCCTCCACTTT. Together with reference TRBV28 and TRBJ1-6, the CDR3 gives the full variable domain: DVKVTQSSRYLVKRTGEKVFLECVQDMDHENMFWYRQDPGLGLRLIYFSYDVKMKEKGDIPEGYSVSREKKERFSLILESASTNQTSMYLCASSSGGGTSPLHFGNGTRLTVT.

This clonotype was seen only a few times. The CDR3 DNA sequence: TGTGCCAGCAGCCCTCGGGGGGGCGTAATCTACGAGCAGTACTTC. Its translation: CASSPRGGVIYEQYF. The chain uses TRBV3-1 and TRBJ2-7; 8 nucleotides line up with TRBD2. Germline V CDR1 and CDR2: LGHDT, YNNKEL (reference sequence). V lost 4 bases and J lost 3; bases outside the gene matches: 8. CDR3 length equals 15 residues.

This chain uses TRBV29-1 with TRBJ2-7; 7 nucleotides match TRBD1. CDR3 length equals 13 residues. Germline V gene data show CDR1 as SQVTM and CDR2 as ANQGSEA. The CDR3 loop reads CGPNRGSSYEQYF. CDR3 coding DNA: TGCGGCCCCAACAGGGGAAGCTCCTACGAGCAGTACTTC.

The chain couples TRBV6-1 to TRBJ2-3, with TRBD2 matching 13 bases. Germline V gene lookup returns CDR1 MNHNS and CDR2 SASEGT. This CDR3 has 15 amino acids. The trim removed 1 base at V and 12 bases at J, leaving 7 bases unmatched. CDR3 sequence (DNA): TGTGCCAGCAGTGAAGGGACTAGCGGGGGCCACGCACAGTATTTT. Its translation is CASSEGTSGGHAQYF.

The chain is built from TRBV5-6 and TRBJ2-1; weak D call: TRBD2 (7 bases). The germline CDR1 and CDR2 sequences are SGHDT and YYEEEE. The V and J ends lost 3 bases and 5 bases respectively, with 9 bases between them. This CDR3 has 13 residues. The CDR3 nucleotides are TGTGCCAGCAGCTGGGGGGGGCACAATGAGCAGTTCTTC. Amino acid sequence: CASSWGGHNEQFF.

This clonotype has only a few counts. V usage is TRBV12-3 or TRBV12-4 and J usage is TRBJ2-1; possibly TRBD1 for D (5 bases). Trimming removed 4 bases from V and 6 bases from J, with 13 bases in between. CDR3 length: 14 amino acids. Written as DNA, the CDR3 is TGTGCCAGCAGTTCGTGGCAGGGCGGCAATGAGCAGTTCTTC. Translating it yields CASSSWQGGNEQFF.

The chain has TRBV12-3 or TRBV12-4 and TRBJ2-7; 14 bases are shared with TRBD2. V dropped 3 bases and J dropped 7; count of bases not matched to a gene: 8. The CDR3 sequence is 16 residues long. CDR3 loop: CASSFRLAGGPGEQYF. CDR3 DNA sequence: TGTGCCAGCAGTTTCCGACTAGCGGGAGGGCCGGGGGAGCAGTACTTC.

The CDR3 DNA reads TGTGCCAGCAGTTTAGACTGGGTGGGAAGCTCCTACGAGCAGTACTTC. Translation gives CASSLDWVGSSYEQYF. The chain has TRBV12-3 or TRBV12-4 and TRBJ2-7; D unresolved. Deletions cut 1 base from V and 0 bases from J, with 13 bases between. This CDR3 spans 16 amino acids.

A few counts support this clonotype. This chain connects TRBV3-1 to TRBJ2-7, with D possibly matching TRBD1 (5 bases). CDR1 and CDR2 (germline): LGHDT, YNNKEL (reference sequence). The germline V and J ends were trimmed by 0 bases and 5 bases, with 8 bases remaining between them. The CDR3 has 13 residues. The CDR3 protein is CASSQDWGDEQYF. The CDR3 DNA is TGTGCCAGCAGCCAAGATTGGGGCGACGAGCAGTACTTC.

The J gene is TRBJ2-5, the V gene TRBV6-5, with TRBD1 as a possible D gene (6 bases). Trimming removed 2 bases from V and 0 bases from J, with 7 bases in between. Germline V gives CDR1 MNHEY, CDR2 SVGAGI. CDR3 length equals 14 residues. The CDR3 reads CASSYDRYQETQYF. The CDR3 coding sequence is TGTGCCAGCAGTTACGACAGGTACCAAGAGACCCAGTACTTC.

This clonotype was found a few times. V usage is TRBV12-3 or TRBV12-4 and J usage is TRBJ2-1; D not certain. Trimming pared 6 bases from V and 4 bases from J, leaving 13 bases between. The CDR3 extends over 14 amino acids. DNA of the CDR3: TGTGCCAGCAGCTCAAGACCGCAGTACAATGAGCAGTTCTTC. It is translated as CASSSRPQYNEQFF.

This sequence joins TRBV29-1 and TRBJ1-2, with TRBD1 matching over 7 bases. This CDR3 is built from 14 residues. The germline V gene has CDR1 SQVTM and CDR2 ANQGSEA. Losses at the gene ends were 5 bases for V and 5 bases for J; bases not matched to a gene: 11. In DNA, the CDR3 is TGCAGCGTTCAAACGACTTGGACAGGATATGGCTACACCTTC. The encoded protein is CSVQTTWTGYGYTF.

The V gene is TRBV10-3, the J gene TRBJ1-1, with a tentative D call TRBD1 (6 bases). This CDR3 has 17 residues. CDR1 ENHRY and CDR2 SYGVKD come from the germline V gene. The ends were cut back, 6 bases at V and 3 bases at J, with 23 bases in the middle. CDR3 DNA sequence: TGTGCCATCAGCAACTCAGGGAAACCAAAGGGGGACACTGAAGCTTTCTTT. Translated: CAISNSGKPKGDTEAFF.

A few counts support this clonotype. The rearrangement joins TRBV12-3 or TRBV12-4 to TRBJ2-1; 10 bases are a match to TRBD2. V lost 5 bases and J lost 1; bases outside the gene matches: 8. CDR3 size: 17 residues. CDR3 sequence: CASSPHSGGRSYNEQFF. CDR3 nucleotides: TGTGCCAGCAGTCCACATAGCGGGGGGCGTTCCTACAATGAGCAGTTCTTC.

Note on this clonotype: The junction differs from germline at one of its ends, possibly a read error. This sequence joins TRBV20-1 and TRBJ2-1; 10 nucleotides agree with TRBD2. Germline assignment: CDR1 DFQATT and CDR2 SNEGSKA (reference sequence). CDR3 length: 21 amino acids. This chain's CDR3 is CSTSSLAKPSGSPNSYNEQFF. CDR3 in DNA: TGCAGTACTAGTAGTTTGGCTAAGCCTAGCGGGAGCCCGAACTCATACAATGAGCAGTTCTTC.

This clonotype was counted a single time. The CDR3 DNA follows: TGTGCCAGCAGACCAGAAACAGGGGTTTGGAGTCAGCCCCAGCATTTT. The encoded protein is CASRPETGVWSQPQHF. The J gene is TRBJ1-5, the V gene TRBV12-3 or TRBV12-4; TRBD1 matches 7 bases. The trim removed 6 bases at V and 6 bases at J, leaving 14 bases unmatched. The CDR3 is made up of 16 amino acids.